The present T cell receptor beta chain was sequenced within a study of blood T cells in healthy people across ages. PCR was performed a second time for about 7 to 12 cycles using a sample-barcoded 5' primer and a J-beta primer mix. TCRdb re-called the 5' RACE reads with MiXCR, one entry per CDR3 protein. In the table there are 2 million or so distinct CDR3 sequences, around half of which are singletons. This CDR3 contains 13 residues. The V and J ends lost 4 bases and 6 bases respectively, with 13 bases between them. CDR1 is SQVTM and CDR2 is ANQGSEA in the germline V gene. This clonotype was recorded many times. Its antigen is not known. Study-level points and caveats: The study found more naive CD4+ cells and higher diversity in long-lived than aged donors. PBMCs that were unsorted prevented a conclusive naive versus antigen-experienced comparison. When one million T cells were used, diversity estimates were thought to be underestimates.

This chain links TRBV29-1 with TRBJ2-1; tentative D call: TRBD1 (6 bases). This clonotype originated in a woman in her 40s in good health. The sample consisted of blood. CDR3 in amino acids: CSVGGGLSNEQFF. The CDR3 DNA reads TGCAGCGTTGGAGGGGGTTTGAGCAATGAGCAGTTCTTC.